A single sample is the source of the 25 T cell receptor beta chains below, sequenced in a study of cytomegalovirus exposure and HLA in healthy donors. The PCR used 60 Vbeta and 13 Jbeta primers. Repertoires were generated with immunoSEQ multiplex PCR, while TCRdb's copy carries only in-frame clones and drops some. The repertoire consists of 150,000 to 200,000 clones, with 82% occurring once and the leading ten covering about 1.6%. The specimen sequenced was PBMCs. These TCRs come from a girl under 18 in good health and CMV-seropositive.

This clone appeared a few times. V and J are TRBV6-5 and TRBJ1-1, with TRBD1 matching 9 bases. V lost 2 bases and J lost 7; bases outside the gene matches: 8. This CDR3 region has 15 residues. From germline, CDR1 is MNHEY and CDR2 SVGAGI. The CDR3 DNA follows: TGTGCCAGCAGTTACCCCGTTCCGGGACAGGGTGAAGCTTTCTTT. This translates into CASSYPVPGQGEAFF.

This clone was recorded a few times. The chain couples TRBV6-5 to TRBJ1-2; 8 bases match TRBD1. Per the germline V gene, CDR1 is MNHEY and CDR2 is SVGAGI. The CDR3 extends over 13 amino acids. V lost 6 bases, J lost 11 bases, and 11 bases stayed unmatched. CDR3 nucleotides: TGTGCCAGCAGCCCCCCAGGGGGCGCGGAGTACACCTTC. This sequence encodes CASSPPGGAEYTF.

This clone showed up just once. This CDR3 reads CASRGYNEQFF. In DNA form, the CDR3 reads TGCGCCAGCCGGGGATACAATGAGCAGTTCTTC. The genes are TRBV5-1 and TRBJ2-1; the D gene is possibly TRBD2 (5 bases). The V gene's germline CDR1 is SGHRS and CDR2 YFSETQ. Trimming cost V 7 bases and J 4 bases, with 6 bases left between them. The CDR3 runs 11 residues.

The genes are TRBV28 and TRBJ1-2; D possibly corresponds to TRBD1 (6 bases). The germline V and J ends were trimmed by 10 bases and 4 bases, with 13 bases remaining between them. Germline V gene lookup returns CDR1 MDHEN and CDR2 SYDVKM. The CDR3 runs 12 residues. CDR3 in amino acids: CAIQGPAYGYTF. As DNA, the CDR3 is TGTGCCATACAGGGTCCTGCCTATGGCTACACCTTC.

This clone was recorded a few times. This rearrangement joins TRBV6-1 to TRBJ2-3; 8 positions agree with TRBD2. CDR3 length equals 17 residues. Unmatched junction bases numbered 9, after V lost 2 bases and J lost 2 bases. Germline V CDR1 and CDR2: MNHNS, SASEGT. CDR3 sequence (DNA): TGTGCCAGCAGTGAACAAGGACTAGCTCATACCACAGATACGCAGTATTTT. Protein: CASSEQGLAHTTDTQYF.

This rearrangement joins TRBV6-5 to TRBJ2-2, with 9 nucleotides matching TRBD1. This CDR3 has 15 residues. J gave up 1 base and V 6 bases, and 3 bases lay outside the gene matches. Germline-derived CDR1 and CDR2 are MNHEY and SVGAGI. The CDR3 spells CASSRQGVNTGELFF. DNA of the CDR3: TGTGCCAGCAGCCGACAGGGGGTGAACACCGGGGAGCTGTTTTTT.

This chain uses TRBV27 with TRBJ2-5; possible D gene TRBD1, 5 bases. Germline V gives CDR1 MNHEY, CDR2 SMNVEV (reference sequence). This CDR3 is 13 amino acids long. Trimming took off 6 bases at V and 4 bases at J, with 12 bases between the two ends. CDR3 protein: CASSVGRRETQYF. CDR3 nucleotide sequence: TGTGCCAGCAGCGTGGGGCGCAGAGAGACCCAGTACTTC.

J is TRBJ2-1 and V is TRBV5-1; 9 nucleotides align to TRBD2. CDR3 length equals 15 residues. V shed 4 bases and J 0 bases; nucleotides not matched to a gene: 2. Looked up from germline, CDR1 is SGHRS and CDR2 is YFSETQ. CDR3 sequence reads: CASSISGSSYNEQFF. CDR3 DNA: TGCGCCAGCAGCATTAGCGGGAGCTCCTACAATGAGCAGTTCTTC.

The chain uses TRBV5-1 and TRBJ2-1, with a weak D call TRBD1 (6 bases). Per germline, CDR1 SGHRS and CDR2 YFSETQ. This CDR3 spans 15 amino acids. The V end was cut by 4 bases, the J end by 6 bases, with 17 bases between. The CDR3 coding sequence is TGCGCCAGCAGCCGCCCTCAAGAAGGGGGCAATGAGCAGTTCTTC. Translation gives CASSRPQEGGNEQFF.

V is TRBV7-2 and J is TRBJ2-7; 8 bases match TRBD1. V was pared by 5 bases and J by 0 bases, with 6 bases of the junction left unmatched. This CDR3 comprises 15 residues. Germline loops: CDR1 SGHTA, CDR2 FQGNSA. CDR3 in DNA: TGTGCCAGCAGCAAGCGACAGGGGACCTCCTACGAGCAGTACTTC. It is translated as CASSKRQGTSYEQYF.

The rearrangement links TRBV28 to TRBJ1-1; 7 bases align to TRBD1. CDR3 length: 16 amino acids. CDR1 and CDR2 (germline): MDHEN, SYDVKM. J lost 0 bases, V lost 6 bases, and 10 bases had no gene match. The CDR3 sequence is CASSQGQLVLNTEAFF. CDR3 in DNA: TGTGCCAGCAGCCAGGGACAGCTCGTGCTGAACACTGAAGCTTTCTTT.

The rearrangement joins TRBV5-6 to TRBJ1-2; 10 bases are a match to TRBD1. The CDR3 totals 15 residues. Germline-derived CDR1 and CDR2 are SGHDT and YYEEEE. V gave up 3 bases and J gave up 4 bases; unmatched junction bases: 6. CDR3 DNA sequence: TGTGCCAGCAGCTCCGGGACAGGGGTTATCTATGGCTACACCTTC. It specifies CASSSGTGVIYGYTF.

The rearrangement uses TRBV6-1 and TRBJ2-2, with D unresolved. Germline CDR1 reads MNHNS; CDR2 reads SASEGT. The CDR3 contains 15 residues. Deletions cut 4 bases from V and 5 bases from J, with 14 bases between. CDR3 sequence (DNA): TGTGCCAGCAGTGGGGCTTCCTTTTTTACCGGGGAGCTGTTTTTT. Its protein is CASSGASFFTGELFF.

The chain employs TRBV7-2 and TRBJ2-7; tentatively, D is TRBD2 (5 bases). The CDR3 is 15 amino acids. CDR1 is SGHTA and CDR2 is FQGNSA in the germline V gene. Trimming stripped 5 bases from V and 0 bases from J, with 14 bases between. The CDR3 region has the DNA TGTGCCAGCAGCCCGCTAAAAGGGAGCTCCTACGAGCAGTACTTC. Translated: CASSPLKGSSYEQYF.

This clone was seen a few times. This chain uses TRBV30 with TRBJ1-1, with D possibly being TRBD1 (6 bases). The CDR3 has 13 amino acids. Trimming left V 4 bases short and J 5 bases short, with 14 bases between. CDR1 is GTSNPN and CDR2 is SVGIG in the germline V gene (reference sequence). The CDR3 DNA reads as TGTGCCTGGATTCGAAGGGACATAACTGAAGCTTTCTTT. This gives the protein CAWIRRDITEAFF.

This clone was picked up one time. This CDR3 is CASSYGTGGHGYTF. DNA of the CDR3: TGTGCCAGCAGTTACGGGACAGGGGGCCATGGCTACACCTTC. The chain joins TRBV6-5 to TRBJ1-2, with 12 nucleotides matching TRBD1. The CDR3 runs 14 residues. V was pared by 2 bases and J by 6 bases, with 1 base of the junction left unmatched. CDR1 MNHEY and CDR2 SVGAGI come from the germline V gene.

The chain has TRBV28 and TRBJ2-5; 11 bases agree with TRBD1. Germline-derived CDR1 and CDR2 are MDHEN and SYDVKM. The CDR3 is 16 amino acids. With V trimmed by 5 bases and J by 4 bases, 9 bases remained unmatched. The CDR3 loop reads CASSLLGQGAIETQYF. The CDR3 region has the DNA TGTGCCAGCAGTCTCTTAGGACAGGGGGCTATAGAGACCCAGTACTTC.

The chain recombines TRBV4-1 with TRBJ2-7; possible D gene TRBD1, 5 bases. Germline CDR1 MGHRA, CDR2 YSYEKL. The CDR3 has 14 amino acids. V gave up 1 base and J gave up 2 bases, with 9 bases separating them. The CDR3 region has the DNA TGCGCCAGCAGCCAAGCTGACAGTACCTACGAGCAGTACTTC. It is translated as CASSQADSTYEQYF.

The chain uses TRBV9 and TRBJ2-2; 8 bases map to TRBD2. The CDR3 loop spans 14 amino acids. V lost 3 bases to trimming and J lost 7 bases; unmatched junction nucleotides: 5. In germline, CDR1 is SGDLS, CDR2 YYNGEE. For the CDR3, the DNA is TGTGCCAGCAGCGGACGAGCGGGGGTCGGGGAGCTGTTTTTT. Translated: CASSGRAGVGELFF.

The chain has TRBV11-2 and TRBJ2-7; possible D gene TRBD1, 8 bases. The CDR3 loop spans 13 amino acids. V lost 7 bases and J lost 7, with 17 bases in between. CDR1 is SGHAT and CDR2 is FQNNGV in the germline V gene. CDR3 DNA: TGTGCCAGCAAGTACAGGGGGGGAGGTGAGCAGTACTTC. Encoded protein: CASKYRGGGEQYF.

CDR3 sequence (DNA): TGTGCCAGCAGCGAAACAGGGCGACAGCCCCAGCATTTT. Amino acid sequence: CASSETGRQPQHF. This chain links TRBV9 with TRBJ1-5, with a tentative D call TRBD1 (6 bases). Trimming cost V 3 bases and J 7 bases, with 11 bases left between them. This CDR3 contains 13 residues. CDR1 and CDR2 (germline): SGDLS, YYNGEE.

CDR3 region: CASSPTAAAKWRGEQYF. CDR3 DNA sequence: TGTGCCAGCTCACCGACCGCTGCGGCCAAATGGCGTGGCGAGCAGTACTTC. The chain couples TRBV18 to TRBJ2-7; unclear D gene. This CDR3 has 17 residues. The V and J ends lost 3 bases and 6 bases respectively, with 24 bases between them. CDR1 is KGHSH, CDR2 LQKENI, per germline.

The chain uses TRBV4-1 and TRBJ2-7; TRBD2 is a possible D gene (6 bases). The CDR3 has 14 residues. The V end was cut by 3 bases, the J end by 3 bases, with 12 bases between. The germline V gene has CDR1 MGHRA and CDR2 YSYEKL. DNA for the CDR3: TGCGCCAGCAGCCATATTAGCGGAAGCTACGAGCAGTACTTC. It yields the protein CASSHISGSYEQYF.

The gene calls are TRBV21-1 and TRBJ1-5; the DNA was not used to check the table's D call, TRBD1. TRBV21-1 is classified as a pseudogene. This CDR3 spans 17 amino acids. The CDR3 is CASSQRRGRYSNQPQHF. The CDR3, as DNA: TGTGCCAGCAGCCAACGCAGGGGCAGGTATAGCAATCAGCCCCAGCATTTT.

The rearrangement links TRBV30 to TRBJ2-5, with a weak D call TRBD2 (5 bases). V was pared by 2 bases and J by 7 bases, with 11 bases between. The CDR3 runs to 12 residues. Per germline, CDR1 GTSNPN and CDR2 SVGIG (reference sequence). The DNA for the CDR3 is TGTGCCTGGAGTTATAGGAGCGGGACCCAGTACTTC. Its protein is CAWSYRSGTQYF.